This T cell receptor beta chain came from a study of OX40 agonist ivuxolimab in advanced cancers. In terms of the full investigation: Ivuxolimab, which targeted the costimulatory receptor OX40 (CD134), was an agonistic, fully human IgG2 monoclonal antibody. Intravenous ivuxolimab was administered to patients every 2 weeks at six dose levels: 0.01, 0.1, 0.3, 1.5, 3 and 10 mg/kg. Of the roughly 52 dose-escalation patients, hepatocellular carcinoma was present in about 20, melanoma in roughly 15, renal cell carcinoma in 9 and head and neck cancer in 9. A male proportion of around 83% and a mean age of approximately 61 years, ranging from roughly 23 to 85, were recorded for the dose-escalation cohort. Prior anti-PD-1, anti-PD-L1 or anti-CTLA-4 therapy was permitted, and checkpoint inhibitors had been received by 30% to 40% of dose-escalation patients. Partial responses were achieved by three dose-escalation patients, of whom one had hepatocellular carcinoma and two had cutaneous melanoma. The point of sequencing TCRbeta in the periphery was to test whether ivuxolimab changed TCR sequence diversity and drove clonal T-cell expansion. The paper reports the monotherapy dose-escalation portion (N = 52 patients) of the phase I ivuxolimab trial.

Overall study results and their limits: Low levels of normalized T-cell clonal expansion were also seen in some nonresponding patients. At doses of 0.1 to 3.0 mg/kg, clonal expansion of both CD4+ and CD8+ T cells in blood was seen between baseline and week 6. After ivuxolimab, expanded clones were on average more numerous among CD8+ T cells than among CD4+ T cells. Antigen specificity was not determined for the clonally expanded peripheral T cells. In the 0.1-3.0 mg/kg groups, partial responders had among the lowest normalized peripheral clonal expansion, particularly in CD8+ T cells.

V loses 4 bases, J loses 2 bases, and the germline ends lie 8 bases apart. Including cysteine and phenylalanine, the CDR3 has 13 amino acids. Just the 39-base CDR3 DNA is kept, in frame starting at base 1. CDR1 LNHDA and CDR2 SQIVND are derived from the germline V gene (reference sequence). The trial excluded patients who had a history of autoimmune disease or were on systemic immunosuppression. Peripheral blood for TCR sequencing was drawn from every dose cohort at baseline, at cycle 4 day 1 and at cycle 7 day 1. Samples came from an open-label, multicenter, first-in-human phase I dose-escalation trial of ivuxolimab. Adults with locally advanced or metastatic melanoma, renal cell carcinoma, hepatocellular carcinoma or head and neck squamous cell carcinoma were enrolled in the trial. Before TCR sequencing, CD4+ T cells and CD8+ T cells were sorted from peripheral blood as separate populations. Genomic DNA was extracted from sorted cells for sequencing of the TCRbeta CDR3 region. The immunoSEQ Assay was used to sequence the TCRbeta CDR3 regions. As stored in TCRdb, this immuneACCESS dataset retains in-frame rearrangements with V and J assigned. A fraction of the clones does not appear; measured against another copy, unresolved V genes explain less than half of the discrepancy, and the remainder lacks a known reason. This sample has just over 15,000 clones in its table, and around 60% of those were observed once. The ten largest clones represent 8.4% of the sample.

A remark on this clone: The antigen it binds to is not known. One base away there is no much larger clone; base qualities are not given.

The TCR sequence derives from an adult with an advanced solid tumor such as melanoma, head and neck, liver or kidney cancer. The source was CD4+ or CD8+ T cells sorted from blood, collected in a trial of the OX40 agonist ivuxolimab. The chain links TRBV19 with TRBJ2-5; no D segment can be confidently identified. The CDR3 protein is CASSKTVQETQYF. The bases are TGTGCCAGTAGTAAAACGGTACAAGAGACCCAGTACTTC.